This TCR beta chain originates from a study of TIL therapy for anti-PD-1-resistant metastatic lung cancer. Overall study: Most patients had lung adenocarcinoma.

With respect to this clone: The target antigen is unknown.

CDR1 and CDR2 from the germline V gene are MDHEN and SYDVKM. Losses at the gene ends were 6 bases for V and 4 bases for J; bases not matched to a gene: 3. The CDR3 is made up of 16 amino acids. Sequencing used immunoSEQ v3. This table comes from immunoSEQ multiplex PCR, and its TCRdb copy is limited to in-frame clones, with some not included. The sample includes around 20,000 clones, around 76% of them seen just once. Time point: pre-treatment sample, taken before nivolumab and TIL therapy. Study-wide points: TIL clonotype persistence in blood showed no apparent association with response.

The chain recombines TRBV28 with TRBJ2-1; 16 bases align to TRBD2. The source was blood, collected at baseline. This receptor was obtained from a person aged 25 to 85 with non-small cell lung cancer. The CDR3 sequence: CASRPGLAGGYNEQFF. DNA of the CDR3: TGTGCCAGCAGACCGGGACTAGCGGGGGGGTACAATGAGCAGTTCTTC.